The T cell receptor (beta chain) described here comes from a study of T cells in Graves' hyperthyroidism and ophthalmopathy. Study-level findings and limits: With a median lead of roughly 6.8 months before onset, the model predicted ophthalmopathy.

Per germline, CDR1 MNHEY and CDR2 SVGAGI. Trimming pared 0 bases from V and 6 bases from J, leaving 9 bases between. The CDR3 consists of 13 residues. In its sample, this clonotype was seen many times. Its antigen is currently unknown. Amplified TCR beta CDR3 regions derived from RNA transcripts. TCR CDR3 regions were first amplified by RT-PCR with HTBI primers. TCRdb redid the calling of the multiplex PCR reads with MiXCR, one entry per CDR3 protein. This sample yields under 400,000 distinct CDR3 sequences, of which approximately 18% are seen a single time; about 14% belongs to the top ten. This clonotype was sampled from a woman aged 35 to 49 with Graves' ophthalmopathy. This chain uses TRBV6-5 with TRBJ2-7; the D is unclear. The source material was blood. The CDR3 nucleotides are TGTGCCAGCAGTTACTCGCGGCCTTCCGAGCAGTACTTC. Translation: CASSYSRPSEQYF.